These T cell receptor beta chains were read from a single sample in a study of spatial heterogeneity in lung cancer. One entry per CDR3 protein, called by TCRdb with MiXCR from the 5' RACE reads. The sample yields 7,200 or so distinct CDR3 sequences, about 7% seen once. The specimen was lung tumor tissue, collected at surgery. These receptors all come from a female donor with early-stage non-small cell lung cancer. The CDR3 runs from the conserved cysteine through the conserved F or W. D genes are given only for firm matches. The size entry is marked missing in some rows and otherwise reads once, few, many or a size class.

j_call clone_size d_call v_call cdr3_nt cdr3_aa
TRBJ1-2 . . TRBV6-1 TGTGCCAGCAGTGTAGACTGGGATTATGGCTACACCTTC CASSVDWDYGYTF
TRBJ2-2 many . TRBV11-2 TGTGCCAGCAGCTTATATGACTACGGGAACACCGGGGAGCTGTTTTTT CASSLYDYGNTGELFF
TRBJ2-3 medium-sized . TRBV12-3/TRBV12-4 TGTGCCAGCAGTTTTGGGAGCACAGATACGCAGTATTTT CASSFGSTDTQYF
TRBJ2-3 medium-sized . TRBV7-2 TGTGCCAGCAGCCGGGCTAGCACAGATACGCAGTATTTT CASSRASTDTQYF
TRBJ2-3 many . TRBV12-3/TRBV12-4 TGTGCCAGCAGTATCAATTTCCGAACTACCACAGATACGCAGTATTTT CASSINFRTTTDTQYF
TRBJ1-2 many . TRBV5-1 TGCGCCAGCAGCTTGGCCCAGGGAACTGACGGCTACACCTTC CASSLAQGTDGYTF
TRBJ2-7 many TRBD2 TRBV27 TGTGCCAGCAGTCCTGTTAGAGGGACTAGCTCCTACGAGCAGTACTTC CASSPVRGTSSYEQYF
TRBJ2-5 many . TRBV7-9 TGTGCCAGCAGCTTTACCGGAATAGGTCAGGACTTC CASSFTGIGQDF
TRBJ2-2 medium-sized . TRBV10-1 TGCGCCAGCAGTTCCACCTACGAGAACACCGGGGAGCTGTTTTTT CASSSTYENTGELFF
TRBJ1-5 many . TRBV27 TGTGCCAGCAGTCAGGGTGAAGGCAATCAGCCCCAGCATTTT CASSQGEGNQPQHF
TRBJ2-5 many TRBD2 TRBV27 TGTGCCAGCAGTACCGGACTAGCGGGAGGGCCGGGCCAAGAGACCCAGTACTTC CASSTGLAGGPGQETQYF
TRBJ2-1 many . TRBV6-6 TGTGCCAGCAGTTACTCGACTGGTGAGCAGTTCTTC CASSYSTGEQFF
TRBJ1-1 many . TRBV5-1 TGCGCCAGCAGGGGCGTAAACGCTGAAGCTTTCTTT CASRGVNAEAFF
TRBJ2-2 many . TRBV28 TGTGCCAGCAGTTTCGGCGGGACGGTCGGGGAGCTGTTTTTT CASSFGGTVGELFF
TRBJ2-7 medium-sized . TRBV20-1 TGCAGTGCTAGAGCTATGGGTGGGCCCAAACTCTCCTACGAGCAGTACTTC CSARAMGGPKLSYEQYF
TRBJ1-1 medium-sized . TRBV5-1 TGCGCCAGCAGCTTGTGGGGAACGAACATGAACACTGAAGCTTTCTTT CASSLWGTNMNTEAFF
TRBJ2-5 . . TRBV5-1 TGCGCCAGCAGCTTGGAAGGGGACCTCCAGTACTTC CASSLEGDLQYF
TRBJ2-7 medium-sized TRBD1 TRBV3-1 TGTGCCAGCAGCCTACTATCAGGGGGCGAGCAGTACTTC CASSLLSGGEQYF
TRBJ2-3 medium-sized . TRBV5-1 TGCGCCAGCAGCTTAGGCAGCACAGATACGCAGTATTTT CASSLGSTDTQYF
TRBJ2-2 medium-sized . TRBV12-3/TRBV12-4 TGTGCCAGCAGCTCGCAGACTACCGGGGAGCTGTTTTTT CASSSQTTGELFF
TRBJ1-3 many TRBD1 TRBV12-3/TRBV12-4 TGTGCCAGCAGTTCGGGACAGTTCTCTGGAAACACCATATATTTT CASSSGQFSGNTIYF
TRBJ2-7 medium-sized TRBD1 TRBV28 TGTGCCAGCAGTTTAGCGCAAACAGGGGCTTGGAAGGACGAGCAGTACTTC CASSLAQTGAWKDEQYF
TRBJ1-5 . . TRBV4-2 TGTGCCAGCAGCCAAGGGATGGGCAGCAATCAGCCCCAGCATTTT CASSQGMGSNQPQHF
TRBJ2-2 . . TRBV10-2 TGCGCCAGCAGTGGTCGACGTAAAGACACCGGGGAGCTGTTTTTT CASSGRRKDTGELFF
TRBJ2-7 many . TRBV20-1 TGCAGTGCTAGGGGCGACATTGGCGAGCAGTACTTC CSARGDIGEQYF
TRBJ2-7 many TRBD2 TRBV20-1 TGCAGTGTTGAGGGACTAGCGGCCTACGAGCAGTACTTC CSVEGLAAYEQYF
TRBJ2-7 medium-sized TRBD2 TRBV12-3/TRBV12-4 TGTGCCAGCAGTTTAGATGGTGGGAGGGGCTACGAGCAGTACTTC CASSLDGGRGYEQYF
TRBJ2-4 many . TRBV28 TGTGCCAGCAATGCTGGTCTAGCCAAAAACATTCAGTACTTC CASNAGLAKNIQYF
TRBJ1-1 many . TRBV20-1 TGCAGCACTTCGTCGGGTTTGAACACTGAAGCTTTCTTT CSTSSGLNTEAFF
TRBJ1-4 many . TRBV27 TGTGCCAGCAGTGGCGAGGGGTTTACTAATGAAAAACTGTTTTTT CASSGEGFTNEKLFF
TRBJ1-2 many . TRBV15 TGTGCCACCAGCAGAGATGCAGGGTCAATCTATGGCTACACCTTC CATSRDAGSIYGYTF
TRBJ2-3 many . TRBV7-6 TGTGCCAGCGGGAAGGGGGGTTTTAGCACAGATACGCAGTATTTT CASGKGGFSTDTQYF
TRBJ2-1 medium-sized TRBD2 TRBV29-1 TGCAGCGTCGGGAGCGGGGCGGGACAGTTCTTC CSVGSGAGQFF
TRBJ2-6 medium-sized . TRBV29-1 TGCAGCGCCGGGGGCTCTGGGGCCAACGTCCTGACTTTC CSAGGSGANVLTF
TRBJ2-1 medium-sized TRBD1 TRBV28 TGTGCCAGCAGTTCTGGACAGGGGGCGTTTTATGAGCAGTTCTTC CASSSGQGAFYEQFF
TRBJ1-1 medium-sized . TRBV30 TGTGCCTGGAGTGTAAGTTCGTGGGGAAACACTGAAGCTTTCTTT CAWSVSSWGNTEAFF
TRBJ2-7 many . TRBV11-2 TGTGCCAGCAGCCCATTGGACTACGAGCAGTACTTC CASSPLDYEQYF
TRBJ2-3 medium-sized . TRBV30 TGTGCCTGGAACTTCGGCTATACGCAGTATTTT CAWNFGYTQYF
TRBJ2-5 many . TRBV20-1 TGCAGTGCTCCGGATCTAGGGACCCAGTACTTC CSAPDLGTQYF
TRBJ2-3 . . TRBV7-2 TGTGCCAGCAGCCCCCCTCGTCTCACCACAGATACGCAGTATTTT CASSPPRLTTDTQYF
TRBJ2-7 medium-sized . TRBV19 TGTGCCAGTTCCTGGGAGGGGGCTAAAGACGAGCAGTACTTC CASSWEGAKDEQYF
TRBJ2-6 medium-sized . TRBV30 TGTGCCTGGAGTTTTAGCGGCTCTGGGGCCAACGTCCTGACTTTC CAWSFSGSGANVLTF
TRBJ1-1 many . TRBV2 TGTGCCAGCAGTGAACTGACTGAAGCTTTCTTT CASSELTEAFF
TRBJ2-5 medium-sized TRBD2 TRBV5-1 TGCGCCAGCAGCCACTTCGGACGGGGGGAGGGAGAGACCCAGTACTTC CASSHFGRGEGETQYF
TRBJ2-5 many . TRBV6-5 TGTGCCAGCAGTTACTCTGGAGACGTAAAGACCCAGTACTTC CASSYSGDVKTQYF
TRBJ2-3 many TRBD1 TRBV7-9 TGTGCCAGCAGCAAAGACAGGGGCCCAGATACGCAGTATTTT CASSKDRGPDTQYF
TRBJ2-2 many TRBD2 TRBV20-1 TGCAGTGCTAGAAGGGGGACTAGCGGGAGTTGGAGTACCGGGGAGCTGTTTTTT CSARRGTSGSWSTGELFF
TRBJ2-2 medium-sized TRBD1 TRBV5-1 TGCGCCAGCAATCCGGGACAGGGCGGGGAGCTGTTTTTT CASNPGQGGELFF
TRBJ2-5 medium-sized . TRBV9 TGTGCCAGCAGCCCACTATTGGACAACGAAGGGACCCAGTACTTC CASSPLLDNEGTQYF
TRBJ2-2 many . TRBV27 TGTGCCAGCTCCCCCGAGGGGCCCAGGGTTCGGGGGGAGCTGTTTTTT CASSPEGPRVRGELFF
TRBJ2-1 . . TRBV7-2 TGTGCCAGCAGCTCCCGAGCGGCCCCCTACAATGAGCAGTTCTTC CASSSRAAPYNEQFF
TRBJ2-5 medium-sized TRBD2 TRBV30 TGTGCCTGGAGTGAAGGCCTCGGGACTAGCGGGGCAGAGACCCAGTACTTC CAWSEGLGTSGAETQYF
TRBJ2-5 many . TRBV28 TGTGCCAGCAGTTTATATACGGTAATTGGAGAGACCCAGTACTTC CASSLYTVIGETQYF
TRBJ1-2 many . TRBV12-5 TGTGCTAGTTCGGGGAGCAACTATGGCTACACCTTC CASSGSNYGYTF
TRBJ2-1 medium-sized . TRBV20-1 TGCAGTGCTAGAGTCCCCAGAGACTACAATGAGCAGTTCTTC CSARVPRDYNEQFF